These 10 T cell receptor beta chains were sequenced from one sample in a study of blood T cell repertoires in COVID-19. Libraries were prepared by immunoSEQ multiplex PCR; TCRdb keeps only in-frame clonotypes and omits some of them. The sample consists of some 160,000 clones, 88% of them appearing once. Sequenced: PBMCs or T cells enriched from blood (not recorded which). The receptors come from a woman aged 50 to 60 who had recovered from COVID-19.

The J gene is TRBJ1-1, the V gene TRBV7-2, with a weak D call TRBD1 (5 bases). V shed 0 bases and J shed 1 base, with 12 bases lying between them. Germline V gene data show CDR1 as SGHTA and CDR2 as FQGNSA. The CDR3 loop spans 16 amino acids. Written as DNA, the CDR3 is TGTGCCAGCAGCTTAGCGAGGCCAGGGTCGAACACTGAAGCTTTCTTT. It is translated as CASSLARPGSNTEAFF.

This CDR3 reads CASRGRGVPEKLFF. CDR3 in DNA: TGTGCCAGTCGCGGCAGGGGGGTTCCCGAAAAACTGTTTTTT. The V gene is TRBV19, the J gene TRBJ1-4, with TRBD1 identical over 7 bases. The germline CDR1 and CDR2 sequences are LNHDA and SQIVND (reference sequence). The CDR3 loop spans 14 amino acids. The ends lost 8 bases at V and 8 bases at J; junction bases unmatched: 11. Based on the CDR3 plus reference TRBV19 and TRBJ1-4, the full variable domain is DGGITQSPKYLFRKEGQNVTLSCEQNLNHDAMYWYRQDPGQGLRLIYYSQIVNDFQKGDIAEGYSVSREKKESFPLTVTSAQKNPTAFYLCASRGRGVPEKLFFGSGTQLSVL.

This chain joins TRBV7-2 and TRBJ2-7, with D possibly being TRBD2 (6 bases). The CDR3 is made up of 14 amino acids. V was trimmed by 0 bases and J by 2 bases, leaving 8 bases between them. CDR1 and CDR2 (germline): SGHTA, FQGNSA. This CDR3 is CASSLASGPYEQYF. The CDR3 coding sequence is TGTGCCAGCAGCTTAGCAAGCGGGCCCTACGAGCAGTACTTC. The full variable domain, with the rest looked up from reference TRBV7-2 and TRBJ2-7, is GAGVSQSPSNKVTEKGKDVELRCDPISGHTALYWYRQSLGQGLEFLIYFQGNSAPDKSGLPSDRFSAERTGGSVSTLTIQRTQQEDSAVYLCASSLASGPYEQYFGPGTRLTVT.

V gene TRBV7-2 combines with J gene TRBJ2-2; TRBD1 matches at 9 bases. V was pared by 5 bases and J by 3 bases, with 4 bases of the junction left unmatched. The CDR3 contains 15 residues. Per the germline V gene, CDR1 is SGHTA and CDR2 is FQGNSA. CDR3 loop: CASSVDRGDTGELFF. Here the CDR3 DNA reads TGTGCCAGCAGCGTAGACAGGGGGGACACCGGGGAGCTGTTTTTT.

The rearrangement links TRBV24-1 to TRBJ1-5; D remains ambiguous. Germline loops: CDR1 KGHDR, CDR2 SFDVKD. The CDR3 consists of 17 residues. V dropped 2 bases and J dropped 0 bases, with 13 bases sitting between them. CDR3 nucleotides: TGTGCCACCAGTGATTATAAAAACGGGTATAGCAATCAGCCCCAGCATTTT. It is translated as CATSDYKNGYSNQPQHF.

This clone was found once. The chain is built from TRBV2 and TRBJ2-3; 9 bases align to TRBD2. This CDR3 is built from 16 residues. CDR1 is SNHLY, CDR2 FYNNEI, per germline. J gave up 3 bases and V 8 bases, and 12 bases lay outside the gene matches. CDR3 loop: CASDLAGRGRTDTQYF. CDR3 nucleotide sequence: TGTGCCAGCGATCTAGCGGGGCGGGGAAGGACAGATACGCAGTATTTT.

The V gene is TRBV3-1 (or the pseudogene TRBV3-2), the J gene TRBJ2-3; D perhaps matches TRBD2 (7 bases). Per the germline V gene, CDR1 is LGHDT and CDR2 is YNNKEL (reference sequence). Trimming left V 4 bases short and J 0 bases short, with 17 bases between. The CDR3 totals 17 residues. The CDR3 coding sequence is TGTGCCAGCAGCCCCTTAGGCGCGGGGGCTAGCACAGATACGCAGTATTTT. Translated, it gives CASSPLGAGASTDTQYF.

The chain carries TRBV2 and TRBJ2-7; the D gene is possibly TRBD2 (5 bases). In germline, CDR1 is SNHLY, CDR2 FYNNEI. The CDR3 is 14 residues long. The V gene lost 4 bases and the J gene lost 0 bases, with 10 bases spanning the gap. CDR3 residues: CASSVVASSYEQYF. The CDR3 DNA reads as TGTGCCAGCAGTGTGGTAGCGAGCTCCTACGAGCAGTACTTC. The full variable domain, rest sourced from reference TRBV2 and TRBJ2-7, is EPEVTQTPSHQVTQMGQEVILRCVPISNHLYFYWYRQILGQKVEFLVSFYNNEISEKSEIFDDQFSVERPDGSNFTLKIRSTKLEDSAMYFCASSVVASSYEQYFGPGTRLTVT.

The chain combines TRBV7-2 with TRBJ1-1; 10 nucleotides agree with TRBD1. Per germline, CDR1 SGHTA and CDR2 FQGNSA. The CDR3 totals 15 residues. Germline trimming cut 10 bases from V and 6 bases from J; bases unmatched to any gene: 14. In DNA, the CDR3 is TGTGCCACCCTACTCTTGACAGGGGGCTCTGCTGAAGCTTTCTTT. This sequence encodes CATLLLTGGSAEAFF.

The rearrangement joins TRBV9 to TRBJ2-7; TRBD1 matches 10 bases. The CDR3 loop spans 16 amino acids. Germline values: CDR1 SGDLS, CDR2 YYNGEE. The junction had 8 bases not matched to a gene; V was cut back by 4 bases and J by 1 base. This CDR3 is CASSPDRGARSYEQYF. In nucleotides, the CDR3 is TGTGCCAGCAGCCCGGACAGGGGGGCTCGGTCCTACGAGCAGTACTTC.